This T cell receptor beta chain came from a study of regulatory T cells in long-lasting Graves disease. Overall study: Over-5-year antithyroid drug use with positive TSH receptor antibodies defined persistent Graves' disease in the study. General study points: Preferential use of TRBV28, TRBJ1-2 and TRBJ2-5 was seen in persistent disease. Patients whose Graves' disease persisted exhibited lower TCR diversity than those newly diagnosed.

Germline assignment: CDR1 MNHNS and CDR2 SASEGT. V dropped 9 bases and J dropped 0 bases, with 11 bases sitting between them. The CDR3 is 13 amino acids. CDR3-region Arm-PCR and iRepertoire HTBI primers produced the TCR beta libraries. Original data processing: The samples yielded fewer than 75 TRBV and approximately 15 TRBJ segments. MiXCR, applied by TCRdb to the multiplex PCR reads, yields one record per CDR3 protein. The V and J calls reflect TCRdb's pipeline rather than the authors' work. The sample carries a few hundred thousand distinct CDR3 sequences, 20% to 25% recorded once. The time point was: persistent/refractory GD, antithyroid drugs over 5 years with positive TRAb. PBMC RNA was the source of the TCR library. On this clonotype itself: Its target is not known.

This sequence originates from a female donor with Graves disease. Sequencing used peripheral blood mononuclear cells (PBMCs), obtained when the disease was refractory, from a patient treated with antithyroid drugs. This chain joins TRBV6-1 and TRBJ1-1; tentatively, D is TRBD1 (6 bases). The CDR3 sequence is CASARGVNTEAFF. The CDR3 nucleotides are TGTGCCAGTGCCAGGGGAGTGAACACTGAAGCTTTCTTT.